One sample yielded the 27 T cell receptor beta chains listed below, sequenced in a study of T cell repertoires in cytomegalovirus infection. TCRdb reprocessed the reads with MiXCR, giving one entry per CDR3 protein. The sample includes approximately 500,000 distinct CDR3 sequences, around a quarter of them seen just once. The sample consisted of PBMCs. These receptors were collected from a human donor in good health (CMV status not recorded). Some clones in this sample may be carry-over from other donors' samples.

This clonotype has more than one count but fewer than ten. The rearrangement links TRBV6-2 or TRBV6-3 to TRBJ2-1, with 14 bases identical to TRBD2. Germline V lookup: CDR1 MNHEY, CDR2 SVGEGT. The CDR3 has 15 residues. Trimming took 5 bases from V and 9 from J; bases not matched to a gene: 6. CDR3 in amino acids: CASSPGTSGRTEQFF. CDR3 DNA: TGTGCCAGCAGTCCTGGGACTAGCGGGAGAACTGAGCAGTTCTTC.

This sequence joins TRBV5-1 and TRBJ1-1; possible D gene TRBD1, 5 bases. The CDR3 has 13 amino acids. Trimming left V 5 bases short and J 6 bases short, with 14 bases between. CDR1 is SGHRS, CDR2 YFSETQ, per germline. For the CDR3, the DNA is TGCGCCAGCAGGACCACGGGGGAGGCTGAAGCTTTCTTT. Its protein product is CASRTTGEAEAFF.

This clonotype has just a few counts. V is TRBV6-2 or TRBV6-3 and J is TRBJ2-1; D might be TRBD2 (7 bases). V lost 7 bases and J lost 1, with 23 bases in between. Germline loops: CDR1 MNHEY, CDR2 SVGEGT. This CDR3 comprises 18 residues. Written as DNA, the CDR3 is TGTGCCAGCACTTCAAGGGGGGGCCGTGCCGGGTCCTACAATGAGCAGTTCTTC. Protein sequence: CASTSRGGRAGSYNEQFF.

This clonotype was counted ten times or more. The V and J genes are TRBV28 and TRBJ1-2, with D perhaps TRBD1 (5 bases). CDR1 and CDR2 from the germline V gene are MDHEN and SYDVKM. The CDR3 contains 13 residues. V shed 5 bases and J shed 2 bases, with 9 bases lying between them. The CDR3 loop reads CASSETANYGYTF. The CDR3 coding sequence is TGTGCCAGCAGTGAGACAGCAAACTATGGCTACACCTTC.

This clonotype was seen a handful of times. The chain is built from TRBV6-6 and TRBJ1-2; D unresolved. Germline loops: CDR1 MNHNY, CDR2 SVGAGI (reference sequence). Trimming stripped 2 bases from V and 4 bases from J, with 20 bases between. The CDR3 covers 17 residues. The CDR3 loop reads CASSYAQIIGRSYGYTF. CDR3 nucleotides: TGTGCCAGCAGTTACGCACAAATTATCGGCCGCTCCTATGGCTACACCTTC.

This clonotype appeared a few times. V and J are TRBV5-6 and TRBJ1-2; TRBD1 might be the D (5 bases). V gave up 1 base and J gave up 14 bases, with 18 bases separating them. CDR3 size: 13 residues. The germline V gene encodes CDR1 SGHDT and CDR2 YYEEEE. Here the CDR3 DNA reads TGTGCCAGCAGCTTGTGGGGGACCTACCCAAGTACCTTC. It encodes CASSLWGTYPSTF.

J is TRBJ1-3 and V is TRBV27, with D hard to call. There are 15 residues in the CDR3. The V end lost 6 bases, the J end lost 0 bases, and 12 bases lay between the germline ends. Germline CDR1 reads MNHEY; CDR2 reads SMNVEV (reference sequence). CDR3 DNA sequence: TGTGCCAGCAGATCCGAGATGGTCTCTGGAAACACCATATATTTT. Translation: CASRSEMVSGNTIYF.

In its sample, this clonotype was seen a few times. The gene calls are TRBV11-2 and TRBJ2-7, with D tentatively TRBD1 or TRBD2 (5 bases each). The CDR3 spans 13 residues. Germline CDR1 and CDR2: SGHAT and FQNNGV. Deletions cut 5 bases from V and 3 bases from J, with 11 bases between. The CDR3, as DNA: TGTGCCAGCAGCGCCCTGGGGGACTACGAGCAGTACGTC. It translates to CASSALGDYEQYV.

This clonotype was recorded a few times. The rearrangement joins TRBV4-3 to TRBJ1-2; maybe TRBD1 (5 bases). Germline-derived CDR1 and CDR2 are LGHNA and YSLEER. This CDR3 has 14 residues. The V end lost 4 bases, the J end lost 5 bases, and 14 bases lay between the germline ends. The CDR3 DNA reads TGCGCCAGCAGCCCTGGGGGGTCGTCTTATGGCTACACCTTC. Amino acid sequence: CASSPGGSSYGYTF.

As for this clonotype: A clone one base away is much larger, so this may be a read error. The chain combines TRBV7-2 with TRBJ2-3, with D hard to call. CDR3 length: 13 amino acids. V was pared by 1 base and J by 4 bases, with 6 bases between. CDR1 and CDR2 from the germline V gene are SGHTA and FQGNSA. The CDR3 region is CASSLEMADTQYF. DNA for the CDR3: TGTGCCAGCAGCTTAGAGATGGCAGATACGCAGTATTTT.

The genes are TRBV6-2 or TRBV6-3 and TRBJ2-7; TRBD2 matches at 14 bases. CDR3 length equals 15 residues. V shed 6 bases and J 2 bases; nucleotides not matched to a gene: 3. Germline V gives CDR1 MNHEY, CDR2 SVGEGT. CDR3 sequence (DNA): TGTGCCAGCAGAGGACTAGCGGGAGGTCCCTACGAGCAGTACTTC. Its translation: CASRGLAGGPYEQYF.

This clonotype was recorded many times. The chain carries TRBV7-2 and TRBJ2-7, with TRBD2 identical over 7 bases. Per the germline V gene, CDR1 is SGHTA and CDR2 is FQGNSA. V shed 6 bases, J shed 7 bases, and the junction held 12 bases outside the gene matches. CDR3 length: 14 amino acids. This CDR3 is CASRHSGSLGEQYF. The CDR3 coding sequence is TGTGCCAGCAGGCATAGCGGGTCTCTAGGTGAGCAGTACTTC.

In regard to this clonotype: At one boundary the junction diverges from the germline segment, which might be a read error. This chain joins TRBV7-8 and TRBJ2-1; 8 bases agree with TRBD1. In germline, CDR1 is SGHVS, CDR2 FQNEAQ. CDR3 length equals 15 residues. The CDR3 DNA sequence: TGTGCCAGCAGCTTAATCCCGGACAGGGTCAATGAGCTGTTCTTC. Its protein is CASSLIPDRVNELFF. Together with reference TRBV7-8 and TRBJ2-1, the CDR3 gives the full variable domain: GAGVSQSPRYKVAKRGQDVALRCDPISGHVSLFWYQQALGQGPEFLTYFQNEAQLDKSGLPSDRFFAERPEGSVSTLKIQRTQQEDSAVYLCASSLIPDRVNELFFGPGTRLTVL.

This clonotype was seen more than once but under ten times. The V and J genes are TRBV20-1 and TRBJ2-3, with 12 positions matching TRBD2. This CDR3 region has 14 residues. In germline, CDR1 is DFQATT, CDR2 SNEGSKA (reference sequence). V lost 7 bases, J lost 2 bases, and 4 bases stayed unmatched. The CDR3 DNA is TGCAGTGGCCGACTAGCGGGAGTCACAGATACGCAGTATTTT. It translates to CSGRLAGVTDTQYF.

The CDR3 region has the DNA TGTGCCAGCAGTGAATACGGTAGCGGTAGCACAGATACGCAGTATTTT. Translated, it gives CASSEYGSGSTDTQYF. The V and J genes are TRBV25-1 and TRBJ2-3, with a weak D call TRBD2 (6 bases). CDR1 and CDR2 (germline): MGHDK, SYGVNS. Trimming took 0 bases from V and 0 from J, leaving 10 bases between them. The CDR3 sequence is 16 residues long.

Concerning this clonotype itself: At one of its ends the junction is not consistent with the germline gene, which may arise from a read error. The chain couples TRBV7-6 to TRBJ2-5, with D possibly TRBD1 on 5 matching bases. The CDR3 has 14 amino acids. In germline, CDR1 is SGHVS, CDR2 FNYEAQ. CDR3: CASSLPGRQETQYF. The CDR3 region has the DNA TGTGCTAGCAGCTTACCAGGGCGCCAAGAGACCCAGTACTTC. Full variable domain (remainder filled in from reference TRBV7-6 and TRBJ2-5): GAGVSQSPRYKVTKRGQDVALRCDPISGHVSLYWYRQALGQGPEFLTYFNYEAQQDKSGLPNDRFSAERPEGSISTLTIQRTEQRDSAMYRCASSLPGRQETQYFGPGTRLLVL.

For the CDR3, the DNA is TGCAGCGTTTCGCTTGGCGGCGTCAGTCAGCCCCAGCATTTT. Its translation: CSVSLGGVSQPQHF. This sequence joins TRBV29-1 and TRBJ1-5; no reliable D call. V dropped 5 bases and J dropped 6 bases, with 17 bases sitting between them. The germline V gene encodes CDR1 SQVTM and CDR2 ANQGSEA. The CDR3 has 14 amino acids.

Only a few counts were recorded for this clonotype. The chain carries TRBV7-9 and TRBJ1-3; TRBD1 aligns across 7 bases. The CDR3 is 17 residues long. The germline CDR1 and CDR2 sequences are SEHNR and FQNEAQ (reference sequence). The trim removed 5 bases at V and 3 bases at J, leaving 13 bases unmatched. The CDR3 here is CASSPPAGGASGNTIYF. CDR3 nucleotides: TGTGCCAGCAGCCCACCCGCAGGGGGGGCGAGTGGAAACACCATATATTTT. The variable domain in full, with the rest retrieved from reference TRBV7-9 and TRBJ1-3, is DTGVSQNPRHKITKRGQNVTFRCDPISEHNRLYWYRQTLGQGPEFLTYFQNEAQLEKSRLLSDRFSAERPKGSFSTLEIQRTEQGDSAMYLCASSPPAGGASGNTIYFGEGSWLTVV.

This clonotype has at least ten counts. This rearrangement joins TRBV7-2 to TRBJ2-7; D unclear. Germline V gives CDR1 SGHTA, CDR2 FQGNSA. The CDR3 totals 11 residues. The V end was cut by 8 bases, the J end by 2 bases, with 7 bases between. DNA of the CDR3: TGTGCCAGCGAGGCGGCCTACGAGCAGTACTTC. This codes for CASEAAYEQYF.

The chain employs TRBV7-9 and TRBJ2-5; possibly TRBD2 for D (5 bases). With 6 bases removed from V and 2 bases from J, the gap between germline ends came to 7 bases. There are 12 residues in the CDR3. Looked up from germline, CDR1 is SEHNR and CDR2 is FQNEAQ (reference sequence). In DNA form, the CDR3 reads TGTGCCAGCAGACTAGGGCAAGAGACCCAGTACTTC. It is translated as CASRLGQETQYF.

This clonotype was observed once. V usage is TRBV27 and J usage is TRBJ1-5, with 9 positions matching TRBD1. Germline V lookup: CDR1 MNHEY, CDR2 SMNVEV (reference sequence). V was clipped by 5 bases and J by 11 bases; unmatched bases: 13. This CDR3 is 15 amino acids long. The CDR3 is CASSPTTGGIRSQHF. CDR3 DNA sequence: TGTGCCAGCAGTCCGACGACAGGGGGGATTAGGTCCCAGCATTTT.

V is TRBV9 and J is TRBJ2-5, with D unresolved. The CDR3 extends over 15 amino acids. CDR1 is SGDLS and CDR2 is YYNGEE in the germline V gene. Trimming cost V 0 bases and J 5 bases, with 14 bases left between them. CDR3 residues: CASSVGAAGLETQYF. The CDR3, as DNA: TGTGCCAGCAGCGTAGGGGCGGCAGGCCTTGAGACCCAGTACTTC.

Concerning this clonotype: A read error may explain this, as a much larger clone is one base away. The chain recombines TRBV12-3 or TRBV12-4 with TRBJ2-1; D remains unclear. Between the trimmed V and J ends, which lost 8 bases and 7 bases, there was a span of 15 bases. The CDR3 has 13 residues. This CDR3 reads CASGQTAANEQFF. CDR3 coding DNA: TGTGCCAGCGGCCAAACCGCTGCGAATGAGCAGTTCTTC.

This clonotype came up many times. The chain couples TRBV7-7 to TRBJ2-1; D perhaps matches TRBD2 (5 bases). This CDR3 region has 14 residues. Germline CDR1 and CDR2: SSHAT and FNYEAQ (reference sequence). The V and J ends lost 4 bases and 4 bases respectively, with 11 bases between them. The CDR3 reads CASSSGLYYNEQFF. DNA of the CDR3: TGTGCCAGCAGCTCCGGACTCTATTACAATGAGCAGTTCTTC.

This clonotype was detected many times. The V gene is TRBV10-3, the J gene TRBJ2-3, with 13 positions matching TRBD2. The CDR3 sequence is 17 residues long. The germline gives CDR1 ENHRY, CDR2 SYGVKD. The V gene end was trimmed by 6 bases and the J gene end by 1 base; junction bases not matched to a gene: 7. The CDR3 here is CAISLGGTSGGTDTQYF. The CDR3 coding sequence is TGTGCCATCAGCCTCGGAGGGACTAGCGGGGGCACAGATACGCAGTATTTT.

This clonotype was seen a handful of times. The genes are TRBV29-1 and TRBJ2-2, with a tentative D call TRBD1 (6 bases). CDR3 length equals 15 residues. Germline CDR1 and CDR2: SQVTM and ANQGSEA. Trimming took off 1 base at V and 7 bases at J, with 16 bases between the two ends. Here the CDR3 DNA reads TGCAGCGTTGAAGGGACTGCAATACAGGGCGGGGAGCTGTTTTTT. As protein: CSVEGTAIQGGELFF.

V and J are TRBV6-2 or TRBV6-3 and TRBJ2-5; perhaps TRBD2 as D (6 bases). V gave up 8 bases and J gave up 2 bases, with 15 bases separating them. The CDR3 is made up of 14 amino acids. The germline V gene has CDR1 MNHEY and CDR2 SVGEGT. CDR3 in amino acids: CASRPGLRQETQYF. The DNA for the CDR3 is TGTGCCAGCCGCCCGGGACTGAGGCAAGAGACCCAGTACTTC.